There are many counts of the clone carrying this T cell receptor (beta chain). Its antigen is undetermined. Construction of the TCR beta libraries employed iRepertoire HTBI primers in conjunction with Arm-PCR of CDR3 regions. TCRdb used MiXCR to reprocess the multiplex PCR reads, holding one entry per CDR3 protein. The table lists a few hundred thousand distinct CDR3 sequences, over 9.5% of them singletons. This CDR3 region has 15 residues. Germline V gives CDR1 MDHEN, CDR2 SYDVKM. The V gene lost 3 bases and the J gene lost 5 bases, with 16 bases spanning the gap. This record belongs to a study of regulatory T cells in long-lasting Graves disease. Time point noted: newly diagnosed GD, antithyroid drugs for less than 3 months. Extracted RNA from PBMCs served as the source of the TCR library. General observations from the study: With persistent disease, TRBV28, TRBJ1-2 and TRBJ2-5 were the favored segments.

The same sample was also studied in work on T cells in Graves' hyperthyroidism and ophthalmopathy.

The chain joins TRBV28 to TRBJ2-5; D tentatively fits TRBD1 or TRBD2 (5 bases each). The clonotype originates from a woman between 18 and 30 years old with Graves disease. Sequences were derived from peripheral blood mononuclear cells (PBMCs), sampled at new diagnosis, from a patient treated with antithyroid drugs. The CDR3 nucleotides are TGTGCCAGCAGTTTCGGGGACCCTCGTCGGGAGACCCAGTACTTC. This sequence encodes CASSFGDPRRETQYF.